This T cell receptor (beta chain) was found in a study of CXCR3-negative and CXCR3-positive naive CD8 T cells. A word on this clonotype: As yet, its antigen is unknown.

Naive CD8+ T cells showed CD45RO-CCR7+CD27+CD95-. The TRB libraries of cDNA were built by UMI-labeled 5' RACE. TCRdb re-called the 5' RACE reads; every CDR3 protein appears as one record, without DNA. This sample contains 45,000 to 75,000 distinct CDR3 sequences. The CDR3 extends over 13 amino acids. The germline V gene has CDR1 MNHEY and CDR2 SVGEGT. Broader study findings: Higher TRB CDR3 hydrophobicity marked CXCR3-positive naive cells relative to CXCR3-negative naive cells.

The source is a human donor in good health. Some clones in this sample may be carry-over from other donors' samples. The sample was naive CXCR3- CD8+ T cells from blood. Subset specified: CD45RO-CCR7+CD27+CD95- naive CD8+ T cells lacking CXCR3 (TNR3-). The rearrangement links TRBV6-2 or TRBV6-3 to TRBJ2-7; the D gene TCRdb calls, TRBD1, cannot be checked with no DNA. The CDR3 region is CASRTGQSYEQYF.